The sequence of this T cell receptor beta chain was determined in a study of blood T cell repertoires in COVID-19 (dated by TCRdb to the early 2020s). About the full investigation: Samples from collaborators originated in the United States, Italy and Spain and spanned both the acute and convalescent phases of COVID-19. Sample metadata almost always included a de-identified subject ID, COVID-19 status, age in years and sex. Deeply sampled blood TCRbeta repertoires from subjects exposed to, actively infected with, or recovered from COVID-19 were included in the dataset. The samples were drawn from the first 160 participants of the ongoing ImmuneRACE study and from 950 to 1,500 subjects provided by 6 global collaborators. The material from the prospective study consisted of cDNA or gDNA derived from T cells, B-cell-depleted T cells, or PBMCs. A freely available public database, intended as a resource for researchers studying the immune response to SARS-CoV-2, is where the repertoires were released. Where available, HLA class I and class II types were obtained from metadata supplied by the sample provider rather than from assay-based typing.

The immunoSEQ Assay, a bias-controlled multiplex PCR, was used to amplify TCRbeta CDR3 regions from genomic DNA. Under the source paper's analysis protocol: Nucleated cell counts per sample were estimated from amplification of reference gene primers within the assay. To quantify the absolute abundance of each unique TCRbeta CDR3 rearrangement, sequence reads were collapsed and filtered. For each sample, productive Simpson clonality was calculated by taking the square root of Simpson's diversity index across productive rearrangements. In TCRdb, the immuneACCESS table is reduced to in-frame sequences with V and J assigned. These tables do not hold every clone; where another copy was compared, an unresolved V gene accounts for under half, and the others remain unexplained. That table is the source of V, J and clone size, and D and trimming were worked out from the DNA. The sample table lists 85,000 to 130,000 clones, approximately 93% of them with a count of one. The ten largest make up over 0.95% of the sample.

What the study reported, not specific to this receptor: How much clinical and demographic metadata was included differed by source and by participant, and the metadata was provided uncurated.

This clone came up once. The antigen this receptor binds is unknown. Base qualities are missing; no much larger clone stands one base away. Each collaborating institution followed its own protocols to collect whole blood in K2EDTA tubes. For TCRbeta analysis, collaborator samples were shipped as frozen whole blood, as isolated PBMCs, or as DNA extracted from either sample type. The CDR3 runs 16 amino acids, cysteine and phenylalanine included. The entry retains the CDR3 DNA only, 48 bases that are in frame from base 1. For this chain, trimming is 4 bases at the V end and 4 bases at the J end, and the number of junction bases without a gene match is 7. Looking up the germline V gene yields CDR1 MNHEY and CDR2 SVGAGI.

Sequenced sample: peripheral blood. This receptor was obtained from a man in his 60s with acute or convalescent COVID-19. The chain joins TRBV6-5 to TRBJ1-4; TRBD1 lines up with 9 middle nucleotides. The CDR3 region: CASSSGVGQGNEKLFF. The DNA reads TGTGCCAGCAGTTCTGGTGTGGGACAGGGTAATGAAAAACTGTTTTTT.